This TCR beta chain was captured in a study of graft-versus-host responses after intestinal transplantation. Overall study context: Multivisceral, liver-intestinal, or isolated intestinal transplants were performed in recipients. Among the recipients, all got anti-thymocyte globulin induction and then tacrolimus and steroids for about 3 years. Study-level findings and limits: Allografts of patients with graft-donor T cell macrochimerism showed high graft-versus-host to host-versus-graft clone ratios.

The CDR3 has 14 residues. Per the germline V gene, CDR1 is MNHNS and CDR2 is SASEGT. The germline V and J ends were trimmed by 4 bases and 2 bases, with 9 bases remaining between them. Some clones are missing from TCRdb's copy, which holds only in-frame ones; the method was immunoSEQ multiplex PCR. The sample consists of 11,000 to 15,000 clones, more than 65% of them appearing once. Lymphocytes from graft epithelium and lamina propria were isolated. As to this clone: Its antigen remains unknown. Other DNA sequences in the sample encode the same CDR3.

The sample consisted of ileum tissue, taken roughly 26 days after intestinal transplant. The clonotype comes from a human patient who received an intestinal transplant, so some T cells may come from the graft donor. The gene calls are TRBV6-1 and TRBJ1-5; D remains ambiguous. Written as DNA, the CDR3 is TGTGCCAGCAGTGTCCCGGGAGGCAATCAGCCCCAGCATTTT. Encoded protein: CASSVPGGNQPQHF.